The source of this TCR beta chain is a study of control samples from healthy donors and cancer patients. Sequencing used immunoSEQ multiplex PCR; TCRdb keeps in-frame clones, though not all of them. The sample yields fewer than 110,000 clones, around 89% seen once. CDR1 is SQVTM, CDR2 ANQGSEA, per germline. This CDR3 has 11 amino acids. V was shortened by 4 bases and J by 8 bases, with 11 bases between the two germline ends. The origin of this receptor is a man in his thirties or forties in good health. The chain links TRBV29-1 to TRBJ1-2; D remains unclear. The sequencing sample was made of blood. DNA of the CDR3: TGCAGCGTTGGACTCCTGGGGGGCTACACCTTC. Translating gives CSVGLLGGYTF.